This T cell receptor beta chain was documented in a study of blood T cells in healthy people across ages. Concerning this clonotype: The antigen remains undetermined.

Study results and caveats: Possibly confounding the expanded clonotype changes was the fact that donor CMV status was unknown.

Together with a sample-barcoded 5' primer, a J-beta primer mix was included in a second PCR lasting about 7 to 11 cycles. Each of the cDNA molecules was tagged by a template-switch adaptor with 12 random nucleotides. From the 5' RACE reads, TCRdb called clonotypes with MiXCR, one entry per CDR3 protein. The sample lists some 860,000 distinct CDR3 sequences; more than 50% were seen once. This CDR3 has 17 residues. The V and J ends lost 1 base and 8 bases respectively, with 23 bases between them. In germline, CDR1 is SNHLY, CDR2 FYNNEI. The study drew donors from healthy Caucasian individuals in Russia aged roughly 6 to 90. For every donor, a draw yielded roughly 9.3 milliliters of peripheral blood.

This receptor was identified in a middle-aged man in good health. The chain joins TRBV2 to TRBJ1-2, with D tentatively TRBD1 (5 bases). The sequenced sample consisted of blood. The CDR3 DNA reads TGTGCCAGCAGTGAAGTAACAGGTCGGACGGGGGATAAGGGCTACACCTTC. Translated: CASSEVTGRTGDKGYTF.